The present entry profiles one T cell receptor beta chain with its context. Produced via immunoSEQ multiplex PCR; TCRdb's table is partial and in-frame only. The sample yields 23,000 or so clones, around 86% seen once. This sample is drawn from a study of T cell changes during pregnancy in multiple sclerosis. The CDR3 runs 18 residues. Germline V lookup: CDR1 ENHRY, CDR2 SYGVKD. V was pared by 0 bases and J by 1 base, with 6 bases of the junction left unmatched. This sample comprised CD8+ T cells from peripheral blood mononuclear cells, obtained in the first trimester of pregnancy. The chain joins TRBV10-3 to TRBJ2-3; 11 nucleotides line up with TRBD2. The sequence came from a female donor in good health, enrolled as a control in a pregnancy study. The chain's CDR3 is CAISESLTSGTGTDTQYF. The CDR3 DNA sequence: TGTGCCATCAGTGAGTCCCTGACTAGCGGGACTGGCACAGATACGCAGTATTTT.